The 31 T cell receptor beta chains listed next were all sequenced from one sample in a study of T cells in Graves' hyperthyroidism and ophthalmopathy (dated by TCRdb to about 2019). The method was multiplex PCR. This sample was sequenced with an Illumina HiSeq 2000. TCR beta CDR3 regions were amplified from RNA transcripts. The first round of RT-PCR for the TCR CDR3 was performed with the HTBI primer set and the Qiagen OneStep RT-PCR kit. TCRdb took the public reads, trimmed them with fastp at Q25, ran MiXCR for clone calling and kept in-frame beta chains. Every entry covers one CDR3 protein and lists the most common genes and DNA from its rows. The sample table holds some 270,000 distinct CDR3 sequences, of which about 14% were seen once. The top ten clonotypes cover 7% to 8.5% of the sample. The specimen sequenced was blood. The source is a woman aged 25-40 years with Graves' hyperthyroidism that later progressed to Graves' ophthalmopathy.

V is TRBV27 and J is TRBJ2-7; D is tentatively TRBD1 or TRBD2 (7 bases each). The V and J ends lost 4 bases and 6 bases respectively, with 25 bases between them. Germline CDR1 MNHEY, CDR2 SMNVEV (reference sequence). The CDR3 covers 17 residues. CDR3: CASSYLGGGSGGGEQYF. In DNA form, the CDR3 reads TGTGCCAGCAGTTACTTAGGAGGCGGCTCAGGGGGGGGCGAGCAGTACTTC.

This clonotype was observed a handful of times. The chain combines TRBV4-3 with TRBJ1-2; D may be TRBD1 (6 bases). The V gene lost 5 bases and the J gene lost 8 bases, with 18 bases spanning the gap. Germline-derived CDR1 and CDR2 are LGHNA and YSLEER. This CDR3 is 14 amino acids long. The CDR3 reads CASSRAGGPRGYTF. The CDR3 DNA is TGCGCCAGCAGCAGGGCCGGGGGCCCGCGAGGCTACACCTTC.

This clonotype was counted ten times or more. The genes are TRBV5-1 and TRBJ2-1, with D unresolved. V was shortened by 0 bases and J by 3 bases, with 10 bases between the two germline ends. The CDR3 length is 15 residues. CDR1 SGHRS and CDR2 YFSETQ come from the germline V gene. This CDR3 is CASSLGSNHYNEQFF. CDR3 sequence (DNA): TGCGCCAGCAGCTTGGGCTCAAACCACTACAATGAGCAGTTCTTC.

This clonotype was recorded at least ten times. The chain carries TRBV20-1 and TRBJ2-7; 13 bases line up with TRBD2. The CDR3 has 18 residues. V shed 0 bases, J shed 6 bases, and the junction held 14 bases outside the gene matches. Germline CDR1 and CDR2: DFQATT and SNEGSKA (reference sequence). CDR3 residues: CSAREGSGGTSGTSEQYF. The DNA of the CDR3 is TGCAGTGCTAGAGAGGGTTCTGGAGGGACTAGCGGGACTTCCGAGCAGTACTTC.

Remarks on this clonotype: This may come from a read error, since a much larger clone is one base off. The J gene is TRBJ1-1, the V gene TRBV6-1; a possible D gene is TRBD1 (5 bases). The length of the CDR3 is 14 residues. CDR1 is MNHNS and CDR2 is SASEGT in the germline V gene. V shed 2 bases and J shed 4 bases, with 11 bases lying between them. CDR3 bases: TGTGCCAGCAGTGAAAATCGGGGGATCACTGAAGCTTTCTTT. Its translation: CASSENRGITEAFF.

This clonotype was detected ten times or more. The chain combines TRBV12-3 or TRBV12-4 with TRBJ1-1; D possibly corresponds to TRBD1 (5 bases). V shed 5 bases and J shed 1 base, with 8 bases lying between them. The CDR3 totals 13 residues. The CDR3 nucleotides read TGTGCCAGCAGTACCCAGGGGAACACTGAAGCTTTCTTT. Its translation is CASSTQGNTEAFF.

This clonotype appeared many times. This chain connects TRBV6-1 to TRBJ1-5; TRBD1 agrees at 7 bases. Germline CDR1 reads MNHNS; CDR2 reads SASEGT. V dropped 7 bases and J dropped 0; count of bases not matched to a gene: 12. This CDR3 has 17 amino acids. The CDR3 protein is CASNRHRGGYSNQPQHF. The CDR3 coding sequence is TGTGCCAGCAACAGACACAGGGGCGGATATAGCAATCAGCCCCAGCATTTT.

This clonotype was counted ten times or more. This chain uses TRBV2 with TRBJ2-5; D is uncertain. V was clipped by 5 bases and J by 7 bases, with 11 bases between them. This CDR3 comprises 12 residues. Looked up from germline, CDR1 is SNHLY and CDR2 is FYNNEI. DNA of the CDR3: TGTGCCAGCAGTCCCGGGCTCATGACCCAGTACTTC. This codes for CASSPGLMTQYF.

In this sample, this clonotype turned up many times. The chain couples TRBV28 to TRBJ1-5; 9 positions match TRBD1. V lost 6 bases, J lost 7 bases, and 4 bases stayed unmatched. Germline CDR1 MDHEN, CDR2 SYDVKM. The CDR3 runs 13 residues. The CDR3 nucleotides are TGTGCCAGCAGGGACAGGGGCCAGCAGCCCCAGCATTTT. This sequence encodes CASRDRGQQPQHF.

This clonotype was seen repeatedly, ten times or more. V is TRBV5-1 and J is TRBJ1-5; 7 nucleotides match TRBD1. Germline CDR1 reads SGHRS; CDR2 reads YFSETQ. This CDR3 contains 15 residues. V was pared by 4 bases and J by 4 bases, with 8 bases of the junction left unmatched. The CDR3 DNA follows: TGCGCCAGCAGCCACCGCCGGGACAGTAATCAGCCCCAGCATTTT. This translates into CASSHRRDSNQPQHF.

The genes are TRBV6-1 and TRBJ1-1, with D perhaps matching TRBD1 (5 bases). Germline loops: CDR1 MNHNS, CDR2 SASEGT. V lost 8 bases, J lost 5 bases, and 9 bases lay in between. This CDR3 region has 11 residues. Here the CDR3 reads CASGGTTEAFF. The CDR3, as DNA: TGTGCCAGCGGAGGGACGACTGAAGCTTTCTTT.

The rearrangement links TRBV10-3 to TRBJ2-2, with D perhaps being TRBD1 or TRBD2 (5 bases each). V dropped 3 bases and J dropped 1 base, with 27 bases sitting between them. CDR1 ENHRY and CDR2 SYGVKD come from the germline V gene. The CDR3 length is 21 residues. The CDR3 sequence: CAISDPVVGERTFVNTGELFF. The DNA of the CDR3 is TGTGCCATCAGTGACCCAGTGGTAGGGGAGCGCACCTTTGTGAACACCGGGGAGCTGTTTTTT.

This clonotype was seen repeatedly, ten times or more. The chain recombines TRBV28 with TRBJ1-3; D remains unclear. Germline lookup yields CDR1 MDHEN and CDR2 SYDVKM. This CDR3 region has 13 residues. V dropped 3 bases and J dropped 1 base, with 4 bases sitting between them. As DNA, the CDR3 is TGTGCCAGCAGTTTCGGGTCTGGAAACACCATATATTTT. Translation: CASSFGSGNTIYF.

This clonotype was detected many times. The chain carries TRBV28 and TRBJ1-3; D is ambiguous. This CDR3 spans 14 amino acids. Trimming pared 3 bases from V and 0 bases from J, leaving 6 bases between. Germline CDR1 MDHEN, CDR2 SYDVKM. CDR3 in DNA: TGTGCCAGCAGTTTCGGGTCCTCTGGAAACACCATATATTTT. It specifies CASSFGSSGNTIYF.

This clonotype has a count of ten or more. V usage is TRBV7-9 and J usage is TRBJ2-5; D unclear. The CDR3 is 13 residues long. Trimming stripped 5 bases from V and 4 bases from J, with 11 bases between. In germline, CDR1 is SEHNR, CDR2 FQNEAQ (reference sequence). In DNA, the CDR3 is TGTGCCAGCAGCCCACCGCACGGAGAGACCCAGTACTTC. Translation: CASSPPHGETQYF.

A note on this clonotype: Germline and junction disagree at one end, which may indicate a read error. The chain uses TRBV4-2 and TRBJ2-2; TRBD2 might be the D (6 bases). The germline V gene encodes CDR1 LGHNA and CDR2 YNFKEQ. The CDR3 extends over 15 amino acids. In DNA, the CDR3 is TGTGCCAGCAGCTATCGGGACTGGAACACCAGGGAGCTGTTTTTT. As protein: CASSYRDWNTRELFF.

The table lists this clonotype with many counts. V gene TRBV12-3 or TRBV12-4 combines with J gene TRBJ1-5; D unclear. The CDR3 is 15 amino acids. V lost 6 bases and J lost 0, with 12 bases in between. DNA for the CDR3: TGTGCCAGCAGGAGAGCTAGCGATAGCAATCAGCCCCAGCATTTT. This sequence encodes CASRRASDSNQPQHF.

There are many counts of this clonotype. V is TRBV7-6 and J is TRBJ1-1, with a tentative D call TRBD1 (5 bases). Per germline, CDR1 SGHVS and CDR2 FNYEAQ. V was cut by 0 bases and J by 0 bases, with 14 bases left in between. The length of the CDR3 is 17 residues. The CDR3 DNA follows: TGTGCCAGCAGCTTAGCGCGGGGCGGATTGATGAACACTGAAGCTTTCTTT. Its protein product is CASSLARGGLMNTEAFF.

The sample holds many counts of this clonotype. This chain connects TRBV6-2 or TRBV6-3 to TRBJ2-7, with 9 bases matching TRBD1. This CDR3 contains 14 residues. CDR1 is MNHEY, CDR2 SVGEGT, per germline. The V and J ends lost 7 bases and 3 bases, in that order; junction bases with no gene match: 7. CDR3 bases: TGTGCCAGCAATAAAAAGGGACAGGGCTACGAGCAGTACTTC. Its protein product is CASNKKGQGYEQYF.

The table lists this clonotype with many counts. The V and J genes are TRBV20-1 and TRBJ2-1; 8 bases map to TRBD1. V was pared by 5 bases and J by 5 bases, with 17 bases of the junction left unmatched. This CDR3 is 17 amino acids long. Germline V gene lookup returns CDR1 DFQATT and CDR2 SNEGSKA (reference sequence). CDR3 DNA: TGCAGTGCTGAAGAATTCAGGGGGCCGAGCCCCCACAATGAGCAGTTCTTC. Its translation is CSAEEFRGPSPHNEQFF.

The gene calls are TRBV19 and TRBJ2-3; TRBD2 matches 11 bases. CDR3 length: 14 residues. V shed 10 bases, J shed 2 bases, and the junction held 5 bases outside the gene matches. Per germline, CDR1 LNHDA and CDR2 SQIVND (reference sequence). CDR3 nucleotide sequence: TGTGCCACTTCTAGCGGGAGGATCACAGATACGCAGTATTTT. Translating it yields CATSSGRITDTQYF. Filled out from reference TRBV19 and TRBJ2-3, the complete variable domain reads DGGITQSPKYLFRKEGQNVTLSCEQNLNHDAMYWYRQDPGQGLRLIYYSQIVNDFQKGDIAEGYSVSREKKESFPLTVTSAQKNPTAFYLCATSSGRITDTQYFGPGTRLTVL.

The sample holds a few counts of this clonotype. The chain joins TRBV20-1 to TRBJ2-2; 7 bases match TRBD2. Germline values: CDR1 DFQATT, CDR2 SNEGSKA (reference sequence). The J segment lost 0 bases and the V segment lost 0 bases, leaving 7 bases of the junction unmatched. This CDR3 is 17 amino acids long. CDR3 nucleotide sequence: TGCAGTGCTAGAGATGGTCGCGGGGGTTCGAACACCGGGGAGCTGTTTTTT. Protein: CSARDGRGGSNTGELFF.

There are many counts of this clonotype. The rearrangement uses TRBV7-2 and TRBJ2-7; no clear D. The V and J ends lost 5 bases and 7 bases respectively, with 12 bases between them. The CDR3 is 12 residues long. Germline V gene lookup returns CDR1 SGHTA and CDR2 FQGNSA. CDR3 sequence reads: CASSQTNIEQYF. The CDR3 bases are TGTGCCAGCAGCCAAACCAATATAGAGCAGTACTTC.

This clonotype was detected ten times or more. V gene TRBV5-1 combines with J gene TRBJ2-1, with TRBD2 matching 11 bases. The CDR3 is 16 amino acids. V gave up 0 bases and J gave up 7 bases; unmatched junction bases: 6. The germline CDR1 and CDR2 sequences are SGHRS and YFSETQ. CDR3 residues: CASSLAYSGRANEQFF. The CDR3 bases are TGCGCCAGCAGCTTGGCGTATAGCGGGAGGGCGAATGAGCAGTTCTTC.

This clonotype was seen many times. V is TRBV2 and J is TRBJ1-2; TRBD1 agrees at 7 bases. The CDR3 totals 13 residues. The V and J ends lost 5 bases and 8 bases, in that order; junction bases with no gene match: 8. CDR1 and CDR2 (germline): SNHLY, FYNNEI. CDR3 bases: TGTGCCAGCAGTCCGACAGGGACCGGGGGCTACACCTTC. It is translated as CASSPTGTGGYTF. Full variable domain (missing parts from reference TRBV2 and TRBJ1-2): EPEVTQTPSHQVTQMGQEVILRCVPISNHLYFYWYRQILGQKVEFLVSFYNNEISEKSEIFDDQFSVERPDGSNFTLKIRSTKLEDSAMYFCASSPTGTGGYTFGSGTRLTVV.

This clonotype was counted at least ten times. The chain uses TRBV5-8 and TRBJ1-2; 8 bases line up with TRBD1. The J segment lost 4 bases and the V segment lost 0 bases, leaving 2 bases of the junction unmatched. Germline values: CDR1 SGHTS, CDR2 YDEGEE. The CDR3 has 14 residues. In nucleotides, the CDR3 is TGTGCCAGCAGCTTGGACGGGACAGGCTATGGCTACACCTTC. The encoded protein is CASSLDGTGYGYTF. Full variable domain (missing parts from reference TRBV5-8 and TRBJ1-2): EAGVTQSPTHLIKTRGQQATLRCSPISGHTSVYWYQQALGLGLQFLLWYDEGEERNRGNFPPRFSGRQFPNYSSELNVNALELEDSALYLCASSLDGTGYGYTFGSGTRLTVV.

In its sample, this clonotype was seen a few times. The genes are TRBV6-2 or TRBV6-3 and TRBJ1-2; perhaps TRBD1 as D (6 bases). Trimming shortened V by 0 bases and J by 4 bases, and 9 bases separated the two germline ends. Germline CDR1 MNHEY, CDR2 SVGEGT. CDR3 length: 14 residues. As DNA, the CDR3 is TGTGCCAGCAGTTACTCAGGACAGTTCTATGGCTACACCTTC. Protein: CASSYSGQFYGYTF.

This chain connects TRBV6-2 or TRBV6-3 to TRBJ2-1; D remains unclear. Trimming shortened V by 0 bases and J by 3 bases, and 3 bases separated the two germline ends. CDR1 and CDR2 from the germline V gene are MNHEY and SVGEGT. The CDR3 length is 13 residues. CDR3 coding DNA: TGTGCCAGCAGTTACTCGGGCTACAATGAGCAGTTCTTC. It translates to CASSYSGYNEQFF.

This clonotype was recorded at least ten times. V gene TRBV2 combines with J gene TRBJ2-2, with 13 bases fitting TRBD2. Germline CDR1 reads SNHLY; CDR2 reads FYNNEI. Trimming cost V 6 bases and J 4 bases; bases outside gene matches: 5. This CDR3 has 16 amino acids. The CDR3 sequence: CASRQLAGGGTGELFF. In DNA form, the CDR3 reads TGTGCCAGCAGGCAACTAGCGGGAGGGGGCACCGGGGAGCTGTTTTTT.

On this clonotype: The junction differs from germline at one of its ends, possibly a read error. The V and J genes are TRBV7-3 and TRBJ2-2, with 9 bases matching TRBD2. The germline gives CDR1 SGHTA, CDR2 FQGTGA. This CDR3 region has 15 residues. The CDR3 sequence: CASSGASGNTGEPFF. DNA of the CDR3: TGTGCCAGCAGCGGCGCTAGCGGGAACACCGGGGAGCCGTTTTTT.

This clonotype was observed at least ten times. The chain has TRBV28 and TRBJ2-1, with D possibly TRBD2 on 6 matching bases. CDR3 length: 14 residues. Germline V gene lookup returns CDR1 MDHEN and CDR2 SYDVKM. The ends were cut back, 4 bases at V and 6 bases at J, with 13 bases in the middle. CDR3 in amino acids: CASSWGETVNEQFF. The CDR3 nucleotides read TGTGCCAGCAGTTGGGGGGAAACAGTCAATGAGCAGTTCTTC.